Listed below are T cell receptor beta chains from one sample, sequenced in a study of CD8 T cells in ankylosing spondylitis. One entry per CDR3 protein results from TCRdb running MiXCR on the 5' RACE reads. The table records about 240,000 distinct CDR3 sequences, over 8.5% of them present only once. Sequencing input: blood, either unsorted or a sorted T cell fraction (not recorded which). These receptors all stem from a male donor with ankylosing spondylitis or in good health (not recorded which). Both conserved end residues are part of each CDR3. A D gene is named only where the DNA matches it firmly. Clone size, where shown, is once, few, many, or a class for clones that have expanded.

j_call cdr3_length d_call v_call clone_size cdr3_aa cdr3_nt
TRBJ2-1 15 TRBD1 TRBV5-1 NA CASSLSQGAGNEQFF TGCGCCAGCAGCTTGTCCCAGGGGGCGGGTAATGAGCAGTTCTTC
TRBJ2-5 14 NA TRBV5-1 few CASSFGALGETQYF TGCGCCAGCAGCTTCGGGGCCCTTGGGGAGACCCAGTACTTC
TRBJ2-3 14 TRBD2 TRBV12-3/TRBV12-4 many CASSFRWGGDTQYF TGTGCCAGCAGTTTCAGGTGGGGAGGGGATACGCAGTATTTT
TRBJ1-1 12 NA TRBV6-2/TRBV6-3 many CASSYTGSEAFF TGTGCCAGCAGTTACACAGGGTCTGAAGCTTTCTTT
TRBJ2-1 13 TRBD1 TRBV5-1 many CASSLGGGYEQFF TGCGCCAGCAGCTTGGGAGGGGGCTATGAGCAGTTCTTC
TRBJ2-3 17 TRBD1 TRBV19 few CASSSSRDRLSTDTQYF TGTGCCAGTAGTTCGAGCCGGGACAGACTAAGCACAGATACGCAGTATTTT
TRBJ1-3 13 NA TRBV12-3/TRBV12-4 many CAHCPGPGNTIYF TGTGCCCACTGCCCCGGGCCAGGAAACACCATATATTTT
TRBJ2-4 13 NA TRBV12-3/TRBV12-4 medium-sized CASSPGGVNIQYF TGTGCCAGCAGTCCAGGCGGGGTTAACATTCAGTACTTC
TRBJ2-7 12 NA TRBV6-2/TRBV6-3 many CASRTDYYEQYF TGTGCCAGCAGGACCGATTACTACGAGCAGTACTTC
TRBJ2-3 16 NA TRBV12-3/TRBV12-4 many CASRGLEGRSTDTQYF TGTGCCAGCAGAGGCCTAGAGGGGCGGAGCACAGATACGCAGTATTTT
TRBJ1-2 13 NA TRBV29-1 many CSVEEGVSYGYTF TGCAGCGTTGAAGAAGGAGTTTCCTATGGCTACACCTTC
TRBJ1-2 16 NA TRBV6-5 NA CASSYSSPWGPGGYTF TGTGCCAGCAGTTACTCTAGTCCTTGGGGCCCAGGGGGCTACACCTTC
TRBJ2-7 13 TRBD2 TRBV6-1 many CASLSSGTYEQYF TGTGCCAGCCTATCTAGCGGTACCTACGAGCAGTACTTC
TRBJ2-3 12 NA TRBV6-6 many CASSYSPPMEYF TGTGCCAGCAGTTACTCGCCGCCTATGGAGTATTTT
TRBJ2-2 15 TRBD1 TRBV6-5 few CASSSRDRGSGELFF TGTGCCAGCAGTTCCCGGGACAGGGGATCCGGGGAGCTGTTTTTT
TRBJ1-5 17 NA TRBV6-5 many CASSYSSGSLGNQPQHF TGTGCCAGCAGTTACTCGAGCGGCAGTCTTGGCAATCAGCCCCAGCATTTT
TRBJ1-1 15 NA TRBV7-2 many CASTSREGRNTEAFF TGTGCCAGCACCTCCAGGGAGGGACGGAACACTGAAGCTTTCTTT
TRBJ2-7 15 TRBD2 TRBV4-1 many CASSALAGGQGEQYF TGCGCCAGCAGCGCACTAGCGGGGGGCCAGGGAGAGCAGTACTTC
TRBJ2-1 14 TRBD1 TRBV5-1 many CASSPGQGNHEQFF TGCGCCAGCAGCCCGGGACAGGGTAACCATGAGCAGTTCTTC
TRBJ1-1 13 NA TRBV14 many CASSQVIRSEAFF TGTGCCAGCAGCCAAGTTATCCGCAGTGAAGCTTTCTTT
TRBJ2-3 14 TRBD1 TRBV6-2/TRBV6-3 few CASRPMDRADTQYF TGTGCCAGCAGACCGATGGACAGGGCAGATACGCAGTATTTT
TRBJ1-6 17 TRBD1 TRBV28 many CASRTWTGQSYNSPLHF TGTGCCAGCAGGACCTGGACAGGGCAGTCCTATAATTCACCCCTCCACTTT
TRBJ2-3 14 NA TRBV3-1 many CASSQGHSTDTQYF TGTGCCAGCAGCCAGGGCCATAGCACAGATACGCAGTATTTT
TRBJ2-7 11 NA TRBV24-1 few CATSDLNEQYF TGTGCCACCAGTGATTTGAACGAGCAGTACTTC
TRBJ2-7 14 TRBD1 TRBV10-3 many CAISSRQGQNEQYF TGTGCCATCAGTTCCAGACAGGGACAGAACGAGCAGTACTTC
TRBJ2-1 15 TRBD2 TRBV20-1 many CSARDPGLATGGQFF TGCAGTGCTAGGGACCCGGGACTAGCGACAGGCGGGCAGTTCTTC
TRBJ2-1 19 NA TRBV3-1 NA CASCPQVGQRDFIRGEQFF TGTGCCAGCTGCCCCCAGGTGGGCCAGAGGGACTTCATACGCGGTGAGCAGTTCTTC
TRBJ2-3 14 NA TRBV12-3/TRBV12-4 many CASSFPSAGDTQYF TGTGCCAGCAGTTTCCCCTCTGCGGGGGATACGCAGTATTTT
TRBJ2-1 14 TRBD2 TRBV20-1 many CSARDPRTSYEQFF TGCAGTGCTAGAGATCCGAGGACTAGCTATGAGCAGTTCTTC
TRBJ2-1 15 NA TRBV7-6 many CASSLMDRAYNEQFF TGTGCCAGCAGCTTAATGGACAGAGCCTACAATGAGCAGTTCTTC
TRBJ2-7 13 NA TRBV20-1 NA CSAIPQYNYEQYF TGCAGTGCTATCCCCCAATATAACTACGAGCAGTACTTC
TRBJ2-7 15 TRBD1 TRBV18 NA CASSPSGQLPYEQYF TGTGCCAGCTCACCCTCGGGACAGCTTCCCTACGAGCAGTACTTC
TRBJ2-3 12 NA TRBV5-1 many CASSLDVDTQYF TGCGCCAGCAGCTTGGATGTGGATACGCAGTATTTT
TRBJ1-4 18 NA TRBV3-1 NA CASSQDIWGRGSDEKLFF TGTGCCAGCAGCCAAGATATTTGGGGGCGAGGATCGGATGAAAAACTGTTTTTT
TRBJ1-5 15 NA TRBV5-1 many CASSLEGEHYQPQHF TGCGCCAGCAGCTTGGAGGGAGAACACTATCAGCCCCAGCATTTT